These 20 T cell receptor beta chains share one sample of origin, sequenced in a study of regulatory and conventional T cells in RAG deficiency. This table comes from immunoSEQ multiplex PCR, and its TCRdb copy is limited to in-frame clones, with some not included. The data contain around 37,000 clones, about 91% of them seen just once; the ten biggest clones take up roughly 13%. The sample also formed part of further work on regulatory T cells. That source notes: Amplification used 52 TRBV primers and 13 TRBJ primers.

The sequenced sample was CD8+ T cells sorted from blood. The receptors were gathered from a human donor in good health.

This sequence joins TRBV10-2 and TRBJ2-7, with 8 nucleotides matching TRBD1. Germline CDR1 is WSHSY and CDR2 is SAAADI. The CDR3 length is 14 residues. Trimming at V came to 0 bases and at J to 3 bases, leaving 1 base not matched to a gene. CDR3 DNA: TGCGCCAGCAGTGAGTCGACAGGGGACTACGAGCAGTACTTC. It specifies CASSESTGDYEQYF.

V is TRBV4-1 and J is TRBJ2-5; 9 bases align to TRBD2. The end of the DNA aligns better with TRBJ2-7, so the J call may be wrong. CDR1 and CDR2 (germline): MGHRA, YSYEKL. The CDR3 consists of 14 residues. CDR3 nucleotides: TGCGCCAGCAGCGATAGCGGGAGTCGAATCGAGCAGTACTTC. As protein: CASSDSGSRIEQYF.

V and J are TRBV7-8 and TRBJ2-3; 8 positions agree with TRBD1. Looked up from germline, CDR1 is SGHVS and CDR2 is FQNEAQ. The CDR3 has 17 amino acids. The V segment lost 5 bases and the J segment 2 bases; nucleotides outside the gene matches: 12. The CDR3 spells CASSTRQGLGFTDTQYF. The DNA of the CDR3 is TGTGCCAGCAGCACCCGACAGGGGCTGGGTTTCACAGATACGCAGTATTTT.

V gene TRBV5-1 combines with J gene TRBJ2-1; possibly TRBD2 for D (6 bases). From germline, CDR1 is SGHRS and CDR2 YFSETQ. There are 16 residues in the CDR3. V lost 0 bases to trimming and J lost 1 base, with 11 bases between them. The CDR3 reads CASSLVRAGSYNEQFF. CDR3 DNA sequence: TGCGCCAGCAGCTTGGTCCGGGCGGGATCCTACAATGAGCAGTTCTTC.

V is TRBV12-2 and J is TRBJ1-5; TRBD1, the table's D call, was not compared with the DNA. TRBV12-2 is an annotated pseudogene. The CDR3 totals 17 residues. In DNA form, the CDR3 reads TGTGCAAGTCGCCACCAAGTTCTAGACAGGGAAAACCAGCCCCAGCATTTT. It translates to CASRHQVLDRENQPQHF.

The chain has TRBV28 and TRBJ1-4; D remains ambiguous. Trimming cost V 4 bases and J 0 bases, with 9 bases left between them. The CDR3 has 15 amino acids. In germline, CDR1 is MDHEN, CDR2 SYDVKM. CDR3 nucleotide sequence: TGTGCCAGCAGTTCATACAGAGCAACTAATGAAAAACTGTTTTTT. Protein: CASSSYRATNEKLFF.

This chain uses TRBV30 with TRBJ2-2, with unresolved D. The CDR3 has 15 residues. Trimming cost V 4 bases and J 3 bases, with 15 bases left between them. Germline V gene lookup returns CDR1 GTSNPN and CDR2 SVGIG (reference sequence). CDR3 loop: CAWNSPGRDTGELFF. The CDR3 coding sequence is TGTGCCTGGAATAGTCCAGGCCGGGACACCGGGGAGCTGTTTTTT.

J is TRBJ1-1 and V is TRBV7-9; a weak D match, TRBD1 (5 bases). The CDR3 sequence is 13 residues long. Trimming pared 8 bases from V and 0 bases from J, leaving 10 bases between. Germline CDR1 SEHNR, CDR2 FQNEAQ (reference sequence). The CDR3 protein is CASRAGMNTEAFF. CDR3 DNA: TGTGCCAGCCGCGCAGGGATGAACACTGAAGCTTTCTTT.

The V call is TRBV9, the J call TRBJ2-1, with 10 bases identical to TRBD1. The CDR3 is made up of 20 amino acids. V dropped 3 bases and J dropped 3; count of bases not matched to a gene: 18. Germline CDR1 SGDLS, CDR2 YYNGEE. CDR3 sequence reads: CASSEGEGQGPLRSYNEQFF. The CDR3 DNA reads TGTGCCAGCAGCGAGGGGGAGGGACAGGGGCCACTTCGGAGCTACAATGAGCAGTTCTTC.

The chain is built from TRBV7-9 and TRBJ2-7; 7 nucleotides agree with TRBD2. The V and J ends lost 5 bases and 3 bases, in that order; junction bases with no gene match: 10. CDR3 length equals 15 residues. CDR1 SEHNR and CDR2 FQNEAQ come from the germline V gene (reference sequence). CDR3 in DNA: TGTGCCAGCAGCACTCTACTGGGAGGGAGCTACGAGCAGTACTTC. This codes for CASSTLLGGSYEQYF.

The genes are TRBV18 and TRBJ2-7; maybe TRBD2 (6 bases). The CDR3 runs to 16 residues. Germline-derived CDR1 and CDR2 are KGHSH and LQKENI. Trimming removed 5 bases from V and 1 base from J, with 18 bases in between. Written as DNA, the CDR3 is TGTGCCAGCTCATCGCAAGTCGGAGGGAAATCCTACGAGCAGTACTTC. Translating gives CASSSQVGGKSYEQYF.

The gene calls are TRBV2 and TRBJ2-3; maybe TRBD1 (6 bases). Germline V gives CDR1 SNHLY, CDR2 FYNNEI. V lost 6 bases and J 2 bases, leaving 9 bases between the germline ends. The CDR3 is made up of 13 amino acids. The CDR3: CASRGQYTDTQYF. CDR3 nucleotides: TGTGCCAGCAGGGGACAATACACAGATACGCAGTATTTT. Complete variable domain (other parts from reference TRBV2 and TRBJ2-3): EPEVTQTPSHQVTQMGQEVILRCVPISNHLYFYWYRQILGQKVEFLVSFYNNEISEKSEIFDDQFSVERPDGSNFTLKIRSTKLEDSAMYFCASRGQYTDTQYFGPGTRLTVL.

CDR3 residues: CASSTSNTGELFF. As DNA, the CDR3 is TGTGCCAGCAGCACTTCCAACACCGGGGAGCTGTTTTTT. The chain links TRBV7-6 to TRBJ2-2; D unclear. Deletions cut 5 bases from V and 2 bases from J, with 6 bases between. This CDR3 contains 13 residues. Looked up from germline, CDR1 is SGHVS and CDR2 is FNYEAQ.

This chain connects TRBV5-1 to TRBJ2-6; D is uncertain. The V gene's germline CDR1 is SGHRS and CDR2 YFSETQ. V was cut by 3 bases and J by 4 bases, with 8 bases left in between. The CDR3 is 14 residues long. The CDR3 DNA is TGCGCCAGCAGCTCCGGCCGAGGGGCCAACGTCCTGACTTTC. This codes for CASSSGRGANVLTF.

This rearrangement joins TRBV10-3 to TRBJ2-5; 10 nucleotides match TRBD2. Germline lookup yields CDR1 ENHRY and CDR2 SYGVKD. This CDR3 has 14 residues. The trim removed 4 bases at V and 3 bases at J, leaving 2 bases unmatched. The CDR3: CAISVLAGKETQYF. Here the CDR3 DNA reads TGTGCCATCAGTGTACTAGCGGGGAAAGAGACCCAGTACTTC.

This clone was found once. The rearrangement links TRBV7-9 to TRBJ2-7; D gene uncertain. The V end lost 5 bases, the J end lost 2 bases, and 7 bases lay between the germline ends. The germline gives CDR1 SEHNR, CDR2 FQNEAQ (reference sequence). The CDR3 totals 12 residues. The CDR3 coding sequence is TGTGCCAGCAGCCCCTGGACCTACGAGCAGTACTTC. The encoded protein is CASSPWTYEQYF.

The genes are TRBV10-3 and TRBJ1-5, with 10 bases aligning to TRBD1. This CDR3 has 15 residues. Unmatched junction bases numbered 7, after V lost 6 bases and J lost 5 bases. Germline V gene sequence: CDR1 ENHRY, CDR2 SYGVKD. Here the CDR3 DNA reads TGTGCCATCAGGATAGGACAGGGGGTACATCAGCCCCAGCATTTT. Translated: CAIRIGQGVHQPQHF.

This chain connects TRBV6-6 to TRBJ1-2; D perhaps matches TRBD1 (5 bases). The CDR3 sequence is 15 residues long. Germline lookup yields CDR1 MNHNY and CDR2 SVGAGI (reference sequence). V lost 0 bases and J 6 bases, leaving 14 bases between the germline ends. The CDR3 DNA follows: TGTGCCAGCAGTTACTCGAATGTGGGGGTAGATGGCTACACCTTC. As protein: CASSYSNVGVDGYTF.

The chain links TRBV12-5 to TRBJ2-1, with D unclear. With 5 bases removed from V and 5 bases from J, the gap between germline ends came to 7 bases. This CDR3 spans 12 amino acids. From germline, CDR1 is LGHNT and CDR2 FRNRAP. The CDR3 spells CASGTDDNEQFF. CDR3 in DNA: TGTGCTAGTGGTACGGACGACAATGAGCAGTTCTTC.

The chain recombines TRBV5-1 with TRBJ1-6; 10 bases match TRBD1. This CDR3 is built from 15 residues. The V gene's germline CDR1 is SGHRS and CDR2 YFSETQ. The V gene end was trimmed by 5 bases and the J gene end by 10 bases; junction bases not matched to a gene: 9. Written as DNA, the CDR3 is TGCGCCAGCAGAGATGAGACAGGGGGCGGATCACCCCTCCACTTT. This codes for CASRDETGGGSPLHF.